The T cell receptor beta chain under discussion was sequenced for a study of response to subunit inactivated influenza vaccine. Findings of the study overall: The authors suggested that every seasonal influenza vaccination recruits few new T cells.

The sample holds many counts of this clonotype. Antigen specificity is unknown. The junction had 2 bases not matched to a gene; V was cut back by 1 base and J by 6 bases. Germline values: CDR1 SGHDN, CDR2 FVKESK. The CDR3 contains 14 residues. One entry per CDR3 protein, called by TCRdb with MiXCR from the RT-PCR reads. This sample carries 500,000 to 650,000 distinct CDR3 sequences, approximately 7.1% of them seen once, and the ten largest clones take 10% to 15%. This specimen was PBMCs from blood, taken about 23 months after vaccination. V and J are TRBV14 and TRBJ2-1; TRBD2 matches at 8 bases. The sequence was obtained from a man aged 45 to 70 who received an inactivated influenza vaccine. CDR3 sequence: CASSQAGGLNEQFF. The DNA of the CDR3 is TGTGCCAGCAGCCAAGCGGGGGGGCTCAATGAGCAGTTCTTC.